A selection of T cell receptor beta chains follows, all from one sample in a study. TCRdb used MiXCR to reprocess the RT-PCR reads, holding one entry per CDR3 protein. There are almost 700,000 distinct CDR3 sequences in the sample; approximately 15% occur only once, and 3.6% lies in the top ten. Sequences were obtained from memory CD4+ T cells from blood. The source of these receptors is a female donor in good health, serving as a healthy control. The conserved cysteine and the conserved F or W are not part of the CDR3 here. Each record gives: clone size, V gene, J gene, CDR3 protein. Clone sizes are given selectively: once, few, many, or a class where the clone is expanded.

few	TRBV11-2	TRBJ2-1	ASSRELDSYNEQF
many	TRBV3-1	TRBJ2-3	ASSHGTSSGGTDTQY
few	TRBV7-9	TRBJ1-5	ASSSITGSHQPQH
-	TRBV3-2	TRBJ1-2	ASSQDKGDYGYT
-	TRBV7-2	TRBJ1-2	ASSLGGKYGYT
many	TRBV7-9	TRBJ2-2	ASSQTGELF
-	TRBV7-2	TRBJ1-1	ASSLIGGQEKPEAF
-	TRBV19	TRBJ2-3	ATTGYYTDTQY
many	TRBV28	TRBJ1-2	ASSLTGGQGYT
few	TRBV24-1	TRBJ2-2	ATPTVPNTGELF
-	TRBV7-2	TRBJ2-5	ASSVRDPGETQY
many	TRBV6-2/TRBV6-3	TRBJ2-7	ASTSRRPSGIYEQY
-	TRBV5-1	TRBJ2-5	ASSVITGGQETQY
few	TRBV27	TRBJ1-1	ASSLPGAEAF
many	TRBV10-3	TRBJ2-1	AISVGYNEQF
-	TRBV3-1	TRBJ1-2	ASSQAGGANYGYT
-	TRBV9	TRBJ2-3	ASSVESDARGQY
few	TRBV21-1	TRBJ2-7	ASSKGTGLKSYEQY
many	TRBV10-2	TRBJ1-5	ASRVGTGQPQH
many	TRBV6-6	TRBJ1-5	ASSYPGGLNQPQH
few	TRBV20-1	TRBJ1-6	SAVHREIANSPLH
many	TRBV20-1	TRBJ1-5	SASHSGSQPQH
few	TRBV7-8	TRBJ1-1	ASSFGGQGAFGEAF
few	TRBV10-3	TRBJ2-7	AIWQRVQY
few	TRBV4-2	TRBJ2-7	ASSQGEGTSGTSYEQY
many	TRBV11-3	TRBJ2-1	ASSLLAGGGNEQF
few	TRBV24-1	TRBJ2-7	ATSDDRYEQY
many	TRBV20-1	TRBJ1-2	SASPTNYGYT
-	TRBV6-2/TRBV6-3	TRBJ2-5	ASRGAGANQETQY
-	TRBV20-1	TRBJ1-4	SAIPGQGEKLF
-	TRBV20-1	TRBJ2-1	SAIGGTYSPNEQF
-	TRBV27	TRBJ1-6	ASRGQGNNSPLH
few	TRBV4-2	TRBJ2-7	ASSQPQTSGYPYEQY
-	TRBV20-1	TRBJ2-3	SVVGRGQPTDTQY
many	TRBV7-2	TRBJ2-1	ASSLGGRVDEQF
-	TRBV15	TRBJ2-7	ATSRDRSRSLDEQY
many	TRBV6-5	TRBJ2-4	ASSYSIGRLAKNIQY
many	TRBV20-1	TRBJ2-5	SAHGEFTETQY
few	TRBV13	TRBJ2-4	ASSRGPDTKNIQY
many	TRBV5-6	TRBJ2-3	ASSLALGSVGDTQY
many	TRBV20-1	TRBJ1-1	SAPRQGADTEAF
-	TRBV28	-	ASMDRRRDIQF
many	TRBV12-3/TRBV12-4	TRBJ2-7	ASSLGGDERHSYEQY
many	TRBV5-1	TRBJ2-1	ASSTRGSNEQF
few	TRBV5-1	TRBJ2-2	ASSPTVLSGRHGELF
-	TRBV3-1	TRBJ1-6	ASSPEGGYNSPLH
-	TRBV7-3	TRBJ2-7	ASSSAGGHEQY
many	TRBV29-1	TRBJ2-3	SVTRNTDTQY